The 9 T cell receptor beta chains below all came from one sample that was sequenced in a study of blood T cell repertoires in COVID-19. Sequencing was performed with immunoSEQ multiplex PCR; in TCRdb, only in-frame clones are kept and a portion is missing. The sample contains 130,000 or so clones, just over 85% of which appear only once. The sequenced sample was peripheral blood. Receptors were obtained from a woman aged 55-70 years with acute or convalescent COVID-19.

This CDR3 reads CASSLYSSGQGAATNEKLFF. In DNA, the CDR3 is TGTGCCAGCAGCCTATACTCCTCAGGACAGGGGGCCGCAACTAATGAAAAACTGTTTTTT. J is TRBJ1-4 and V is TRBV3-1 (or the pseudogene TRBV3-2); 11 bases line up with TRBD1. The CDR3 has 20 residues. The V segment lost 4 bases and the J segment 0 bases; nucleotides outside the gene matches: 13. The germline V gene encodes CDR1 LGHDT and CDR2 YNNKEL (reference sequence).

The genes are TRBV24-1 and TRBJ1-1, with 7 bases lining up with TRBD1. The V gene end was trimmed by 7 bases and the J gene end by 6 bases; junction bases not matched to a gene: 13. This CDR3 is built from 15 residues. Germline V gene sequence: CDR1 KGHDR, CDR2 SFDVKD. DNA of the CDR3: TGTGCCACCAGGCCCTCGGGGACAGCCCCCGCTGAAGCTTTCTTT. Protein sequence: CATRPSGTAPAEAFF.

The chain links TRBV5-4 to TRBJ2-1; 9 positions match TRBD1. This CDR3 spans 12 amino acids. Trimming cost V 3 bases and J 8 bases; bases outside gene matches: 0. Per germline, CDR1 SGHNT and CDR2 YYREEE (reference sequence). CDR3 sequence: CASSWTGDEQFF. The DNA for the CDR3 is TGTGCCAGCAGCTGGACAGGGGATGAGCAGTTCTTC.

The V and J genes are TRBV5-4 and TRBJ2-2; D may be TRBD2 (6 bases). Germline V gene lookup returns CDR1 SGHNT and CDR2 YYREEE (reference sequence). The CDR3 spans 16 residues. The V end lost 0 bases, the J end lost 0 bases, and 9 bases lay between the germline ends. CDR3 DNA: TGTGCCAGCAGCTTGGGTGGGGGGACGAACACCGGGGAGCTGTTTTTT. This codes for CASSLGGGTNTGELFF.

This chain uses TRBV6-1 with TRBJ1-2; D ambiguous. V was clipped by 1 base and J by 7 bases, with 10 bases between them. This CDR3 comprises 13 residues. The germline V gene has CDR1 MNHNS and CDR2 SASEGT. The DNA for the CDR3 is TGTGCCAGCAGTGAAGGGATCAGAGGTGGCTACACCTTC. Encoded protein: CASSEGIRGGYTF.

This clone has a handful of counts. The chain's CDR3 is CASEGPSGGYNEQFF. CDR3 nucleotides: TGTGCCAGCGAAGGGCCTAGCGGGGGGTACAATGAGCAGTTCTTC. The V and J genes are TRBV10-3 and TRBJ2-1; the match to TRBD2 covers 11 bases. The V and J ends lost 10 bases and 4 bases, in that order; junction bases with no gene match: 9. Germline loops: CDR1 ENHRY, CDR2 SYGVKD. The CDR3 runs to 15 residues.

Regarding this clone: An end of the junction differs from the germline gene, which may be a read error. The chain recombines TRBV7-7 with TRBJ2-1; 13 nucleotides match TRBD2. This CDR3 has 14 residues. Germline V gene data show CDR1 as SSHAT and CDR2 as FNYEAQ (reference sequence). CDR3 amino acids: CASSLGLAGDEQFF. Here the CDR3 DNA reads TGTGCTAGCAGCTTAGGACTAGCGGGGGATGAGCAGTTCTTC.

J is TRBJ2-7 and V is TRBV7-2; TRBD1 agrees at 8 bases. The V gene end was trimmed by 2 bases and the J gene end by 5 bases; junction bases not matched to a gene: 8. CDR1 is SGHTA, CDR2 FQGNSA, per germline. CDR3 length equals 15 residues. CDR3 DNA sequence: TGTGCCAGCAGCTTAAGCGAGGACAGGGTGGACGAGCAGTACTTC. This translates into CASSLSEDRVDEQYF.

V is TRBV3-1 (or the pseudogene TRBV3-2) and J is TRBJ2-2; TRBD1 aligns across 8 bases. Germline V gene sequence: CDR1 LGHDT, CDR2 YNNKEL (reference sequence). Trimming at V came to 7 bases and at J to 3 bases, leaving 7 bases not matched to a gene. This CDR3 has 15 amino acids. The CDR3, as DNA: TGTGCCAGCACTGCGGGGACAGGAGACACCGGGGAGCTGTTTTTT. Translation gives CASTAGTGDTGELFF.